The source of this TCR beta chain is a study of blood T cells in healthy people across ages. Notes on the study in general: As age increased, TCR beta diversity per million T cells fell in a roughly linear fashion.

The study isolated at least 6.5 million PBMCs from each sample. Trimming shortened V by 2 bases and J by 0 bases, and 10 bases separated the two germline ends. CDR3 size: 16 residues. CDR1 is MNHEY, CDR2 SVGAGI, per germline. The second PCR ran 7 to 11 cycles with a sample-barcoded 5' primer and J-beta primers. TCRdb itself ran the 5' RACE reads through MiXCR, one entry per CDR3 protein. The data contain about 1.6 million distinct CDR3 sequences, about 32% of them singletons. This clonotype has only a few counts. Its antigen is unknown. The receptor was derived from a woman younger than 45 in good health. The source material was blood. The genes are TRBV6-5 and TRBJ2-2; D is uncertain. CDR3 residues: CASSYAVATNTGELFF. In DNA, the CDR3 is TGTGCCAGCAGTTACGCGGTAGCTACGAACACCGGGGAGCTGTTTTTT.